The sequence of this T cell receptor (beta chain) was determined in a study of shared clonotypes between healthy human individuals. Sequencing was performed with immunoSEQ multiplex PCR; in TCRdb, only in-frame clones are kept and a portion is missing. The sample has approximately 2,300,000 clones; less than 95% are singletons. Germline V gene data show CDR1 as MGHDK and CDR2 as SYGVNS. This CDR3 is built from 17 residues. Unmatched junction bases numbered 12, after V lost 4 bases and J lost 2 bases. Notes on this clone: No antigen is known for it.

CD45RA-negative memory and CD45RA+ naive subsets were split from the CD4+ cells. Findings and limits, study-wide: Represented genetic and exposure-history diversity was restricted by having few donors.

This sequence joins TRBV25-1 and TRBJ2-7; TRBD2 matches 9 bases. Input material: naive CD4+ T cells from PBMCs. The subset is: CD45RA+ positively selected. The TCR originated in a man between 18 and 29 years old in good health. Some clones in this sample may be carry-over from other donors' samples. This CDR3 is CASSASRSGRQTYEQYF. DNA for the CDR3: TGTGCCAGCAGTGCCTCGAGGAGCGGGAGGCAGACCTACGAGCAGTACTTC.